The T cell receptor (beta chain) under discussion was sequenced for a study of T-cell reconstitution after alpha-beta-depleted transplantation in children (dated by TCRdb to the mid-2010s). Regarding the study in general: The study quantitatively tracked T-cell immune reconstitution after TCRalphabeta/CD19-depleted allogeneic hematopoietic cell transplantation in children using TCR repertoire profiling. Points the paper makes about the study in general: Hyperexpanded clone frequencies declined over subsequent months; after one year, T-cell counts and TCRbeta diversity were mostly attributed to newly produced T cells. In some patients, high TCRbeta diversity at day 60 was attributed to recipient T cells and intrathymic progenitors that had survived conditioning. About two months after transplant, the apparently early recovery of alphabetaT-cell counts reportedly depended on just several hundred clones that had expanded rapidly and came from non-depleted graft cells.

What this sample's treatment or condition label stands for: allogeneic hematopoietic cell transplantation with graft depleted of TCRalphabeta T cells and CD19 B cells. The transplant recipients were children given TCRalphabeta/CD19-depleted allogeneic hematopoietic cell grafts. As concerns this clonotype: The antigen it binds to is not known. No base quality information exists; no much larger clone differs at one position.

Libraries were constructed by PCR. Sequenced on an Illumina HiSeq 2500. TCR library preparation used molecular barcoding, with unique molecular identifiers applied to normalize quantification of the TCRbeta repertoire. TCRdb trimmed the raw reads at Q25, called clones with MiXCR and kept productive beta chains. Every distinct CDR3 protein forms one entry, paired with its most common genes and DNA. Across this sample there are hundreds of thousands of distinct CDR3 sequences, with roughly 26% seen only once. The ten biggest clones cover roughly 2.6% of the sample. A distance of 19 bases separates the germline ends of V and J, which lose 8 bases and 5 bases respectively. Including the terminal cysteine and phenylalanine, the CDR3 comprises 15 residues. Only the CDR3 portion is preserved as DNA: 45 bases, with reading frame beginning at the first base. The CDR1 and CDR2 encoded by the germline V gene are MDHEN and SYDVKM.

This material consisted of PBMCs, taken before TCRalphabeta/CD19-depleted stem cell transplant. Rearrangement joined TRBV28 to TRBJ2-1; the D gene is possibly TRBD1 or TRBD2, each agreeing over 5 bases. This sequence originates from a girl aged 2-10 years with Fanconi anemia, due to receive a stem cell transplant. The CDR3 region: CASATIRDGNNEQFF. Read as DNA, the sequence is TGTGCCAGCGCAACAATCCGGGACGGAAACAATGAGCAGTTCTTC.